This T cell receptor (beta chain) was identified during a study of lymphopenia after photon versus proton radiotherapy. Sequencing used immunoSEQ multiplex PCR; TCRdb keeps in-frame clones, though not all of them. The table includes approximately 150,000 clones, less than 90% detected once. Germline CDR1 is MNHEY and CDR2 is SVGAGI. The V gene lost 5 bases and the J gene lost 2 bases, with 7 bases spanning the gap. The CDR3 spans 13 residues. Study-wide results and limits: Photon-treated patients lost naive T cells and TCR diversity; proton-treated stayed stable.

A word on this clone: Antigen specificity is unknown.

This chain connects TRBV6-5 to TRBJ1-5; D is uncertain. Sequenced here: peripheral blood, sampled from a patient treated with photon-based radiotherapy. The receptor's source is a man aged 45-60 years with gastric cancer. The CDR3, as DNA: TGTGCCAGCAGTCAGGACGGCAATCAGCCCCAGCATTTT. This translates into CASSQDGNQPQHF.